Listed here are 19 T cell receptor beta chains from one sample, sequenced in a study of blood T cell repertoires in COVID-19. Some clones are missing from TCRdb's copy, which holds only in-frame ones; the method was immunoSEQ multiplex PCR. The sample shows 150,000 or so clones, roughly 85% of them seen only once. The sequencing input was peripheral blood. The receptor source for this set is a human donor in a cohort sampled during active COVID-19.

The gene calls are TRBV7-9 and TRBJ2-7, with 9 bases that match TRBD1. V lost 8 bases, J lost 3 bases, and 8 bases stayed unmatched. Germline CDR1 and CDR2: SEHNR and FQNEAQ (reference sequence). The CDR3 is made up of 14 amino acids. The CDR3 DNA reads TGTGCCAGCCCAGGACAGGGGCCCCACTACGAGCAGTACTTC. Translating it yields CASPGQGPHYEQYF.

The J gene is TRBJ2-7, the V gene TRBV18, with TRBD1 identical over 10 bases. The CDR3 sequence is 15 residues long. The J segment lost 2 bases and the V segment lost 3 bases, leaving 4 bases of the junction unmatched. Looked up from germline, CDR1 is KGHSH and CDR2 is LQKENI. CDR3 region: CASSPGTGDPYEQYF. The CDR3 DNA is TGTGCCAGCTCACCTGGGACAGGGGACCCCTACGAGCAGTACTTC.

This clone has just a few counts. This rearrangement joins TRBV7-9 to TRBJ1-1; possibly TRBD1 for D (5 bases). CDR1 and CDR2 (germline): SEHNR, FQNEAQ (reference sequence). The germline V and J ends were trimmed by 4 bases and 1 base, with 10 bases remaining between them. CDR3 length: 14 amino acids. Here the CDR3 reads CASSSGHPNTEAFF. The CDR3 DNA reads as TGTGCCAGCAGCTCCGGACACCCGAACACTGAAGCTTTCTTT.

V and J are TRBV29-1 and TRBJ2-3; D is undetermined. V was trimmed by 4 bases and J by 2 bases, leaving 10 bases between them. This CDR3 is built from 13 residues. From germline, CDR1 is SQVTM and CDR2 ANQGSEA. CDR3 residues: CSVVGWATDTQYF. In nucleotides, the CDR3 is TGCAGCGTTGTTGGGTGGGCCACAGATACGCAGTATTTT.

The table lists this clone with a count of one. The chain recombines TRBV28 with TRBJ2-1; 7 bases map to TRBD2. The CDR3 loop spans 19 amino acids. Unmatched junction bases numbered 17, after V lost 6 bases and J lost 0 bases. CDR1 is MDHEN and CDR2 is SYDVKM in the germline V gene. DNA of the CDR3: TGTGCCAGCAGAGAACTGAGGGCGGGGGAGATGAGCTCCTACAATGAGCAGTTCTTC. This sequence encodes CASRELRAGEMSSYNEQFF. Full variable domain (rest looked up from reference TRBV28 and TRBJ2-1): DVKVTQSSRYLVKRTGEKVFLECVQDMDHENMFWYRQDPGLGLRLIYFSYDVKMKEKGDIPEGYSVSREKKERFSLILESASTNQTSMYLCASRELRAGEMSSYNEQFFGPGTRLTVL.

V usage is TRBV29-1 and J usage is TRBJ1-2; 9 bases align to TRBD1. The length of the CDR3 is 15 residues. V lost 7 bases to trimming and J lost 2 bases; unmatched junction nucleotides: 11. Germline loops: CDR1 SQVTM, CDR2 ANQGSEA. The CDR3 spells CSARDRVVSNYGYTF. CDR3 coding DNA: TGCAGCGCCCGGGACAGGGTCGTGTCCAACTATGGCTACACCTTC.

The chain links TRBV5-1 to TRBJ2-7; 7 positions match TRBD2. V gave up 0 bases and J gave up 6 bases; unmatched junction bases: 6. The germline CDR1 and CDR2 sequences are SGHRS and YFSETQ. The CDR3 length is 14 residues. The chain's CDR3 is CASSLGPSGVEQYF. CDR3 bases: TGCGCCAGCAGCTTGGGGCCTAGCGGTGTCGAGCAGTACTTC.

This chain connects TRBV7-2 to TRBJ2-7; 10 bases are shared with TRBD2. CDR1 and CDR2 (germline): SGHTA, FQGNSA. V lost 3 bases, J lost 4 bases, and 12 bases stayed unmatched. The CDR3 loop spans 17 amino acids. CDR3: CASSFGQASGSKYEQYF. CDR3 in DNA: TGTGCCAGCAGCTTCGGTCAGGCTAGCGGGAGTAAGTACGAGCAGTACTTC.

CDR3 coding DNA: TGTGCCAGCCTGTTAAATCAGGGTAACTATGGCTACACCTTC. Translated, it gives CASLLNQGNYGYTF. V usage is TRBV6-5 and J usage is TRBJ1-2; a weak D match, TRBD1 (5 bases). Between the trimmed V and J ends, which lost 8 bases and 1 base, there was a span of 14 bases. The CDR3 runs to 14 residues. Germline lookup yields CDR1 MNHEY and CDR2 SVGAGI.

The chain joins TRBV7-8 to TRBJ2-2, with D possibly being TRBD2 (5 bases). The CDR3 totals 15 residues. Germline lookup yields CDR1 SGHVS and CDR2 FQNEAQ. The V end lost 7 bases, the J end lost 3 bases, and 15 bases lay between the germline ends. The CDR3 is CASTHRRVYTGELFF. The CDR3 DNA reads TGTGCCAGCACCCATCGGCGGGTTTACACCGGGGAGCTGTTTTTT.

This chain's CDR3 is CASSFNPSASSYNEQFF. The DNA of the CDR3 is TGCGCCAGCAGCTTTAACCCTAGCGCCAGCTCCTACAATGAGCAGTTCTTC. J is TRBJ2-1 and V is TRBV5-1; D possibly corresponds to TRBD2 (6 bases). V was shortened by 2 bases and J by 0 bases, with 15 bases between the two germline ends. Germline V gene lookup returns CDR1 SGHRS and CDR2 YFSETQ. This CDR3 spans 17 amino acids.

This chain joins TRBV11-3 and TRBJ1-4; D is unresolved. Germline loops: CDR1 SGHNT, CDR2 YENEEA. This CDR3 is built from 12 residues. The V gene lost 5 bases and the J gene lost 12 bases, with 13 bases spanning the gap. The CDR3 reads CASSPSTKELFF. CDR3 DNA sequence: TGTGCCAGCAGCCCTTCGACAAAGGAACTGTTTTTT. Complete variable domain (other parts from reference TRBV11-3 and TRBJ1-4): EAGVVQSPRYKIIEKKQPVAFWCNPISGHNTLYWYLQNLGQGPELLIRYENEEAVDDSQLPKDRFSAERLKGVDSTLKIQPAELGDSAVYLCASSPSTKELFFGSGTQLSVL.

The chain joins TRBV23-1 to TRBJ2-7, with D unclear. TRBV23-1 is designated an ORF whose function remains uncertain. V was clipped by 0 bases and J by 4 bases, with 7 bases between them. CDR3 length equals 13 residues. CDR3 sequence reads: CASSQSGRYEQYF. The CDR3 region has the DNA TGCGCCAGCAGTCAATCAGGCAGGTACGAGCAGTACTTC.

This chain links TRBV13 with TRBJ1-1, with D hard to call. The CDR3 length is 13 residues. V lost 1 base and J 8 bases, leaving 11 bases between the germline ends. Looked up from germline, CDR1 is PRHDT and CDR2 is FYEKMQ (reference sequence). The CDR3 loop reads CASSLASEEEAFF. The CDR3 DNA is TGTGCCAGCAGCTTAGCTTCGGAGGAAGAAGCTTTCTTT.

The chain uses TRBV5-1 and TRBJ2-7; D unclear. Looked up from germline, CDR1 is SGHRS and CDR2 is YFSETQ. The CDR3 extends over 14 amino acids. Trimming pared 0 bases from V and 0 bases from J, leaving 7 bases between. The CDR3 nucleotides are TGCGCCAGCAGCTTGGGTCCCAGCTCCTACGAGCAGTACTTC. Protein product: CASSLGPSSYEQYF. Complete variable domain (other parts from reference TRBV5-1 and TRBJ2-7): KAGVTQTPRYLIKTRGQQVTLSCSPISGHRSVSWYQQTPGQGLQFLFEYFSETQRNKGNFPGRFSGRQFSNSRSEMNVSTLELGDSALYLCASSLGPSSYEQYFGPGTRLTVT.

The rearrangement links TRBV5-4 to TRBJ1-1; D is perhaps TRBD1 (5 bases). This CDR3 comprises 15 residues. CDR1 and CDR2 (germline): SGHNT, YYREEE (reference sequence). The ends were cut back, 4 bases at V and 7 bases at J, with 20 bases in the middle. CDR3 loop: CASSPLGRDPREAFF. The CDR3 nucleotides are TGTGCCAGCAGCCCTCTAGGGCGGGACCCTCGTGAAGCTTTCTTT. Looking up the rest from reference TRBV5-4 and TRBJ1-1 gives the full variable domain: ETGVTQSPTHLIKTRGQQVTLRCSSQSGHNTVSWYQQALGQGPQFIFQYYREEENGRGNFPPRFSGLQFPNYSSELNVNALELDDSALYLCASSPLGRDPREAFFGQGTRLTVV.

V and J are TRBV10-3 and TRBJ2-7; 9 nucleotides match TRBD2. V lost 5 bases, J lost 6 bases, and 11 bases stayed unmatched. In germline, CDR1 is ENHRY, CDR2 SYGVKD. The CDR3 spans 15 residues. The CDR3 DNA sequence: TGTGCCATCAGTCCCGACACGGGACTAGCATCCGAGCAGTACTTC. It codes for CAISPDTGLASEQYF.

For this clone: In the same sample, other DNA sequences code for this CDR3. The CDR3 spells CASSLAGTGGGYTF. Here the CDR3 DNA reads TGCGCCAGCAGCTTGGCCGGGACAGGGGGCGGCTACACCTTC. This sequence joins TRBV5-1 and TRBJ1-2, with TRBD1 matching 12 bases. The CDR3 extends over 14 amino acids. Germline V gene data show CDR1 as SGHRS and CDR2 as YFSETQ. The J segment lost 8 bases and the V segment lost 0 bases, leaving 2 bases of the junction unmatched.

The CDR3 DNA is TGTGCCAGCAGATTGCAGACAGGTTCCTACGAGCAGTACTTC. This encodes CASRLQTGSYEQYF. The chain is built from TRBV11-3 and TRBJ2-7; D perhaps matches TRBD1 (6 bases). The germline V gene has CDR1 SGHNT and CDR2 YENEEA. The CDR3 is 14 amino acids. Trimming shortened V by 6 bases and J by 1 base, and 13 bases separated the two germline ends.